This record looks at one T cell receptor (beta chain) sequence and its context. What it recognizes is unknown. These data belong to a study of identical twins. Study-wide findings and caveats: In drawing conclusions, the study used cross-sectional statistical analysis and did not follow the same donors. Out-of-frame beta sequences exhibited a weaker degree of excess twin sharing.

TCRdb analysed the 5' RACE reads with MiXCR anew, one entry per CDR3 protein. The table lists roughly 480,000 distinct CDR3 sequences, roughly a quarter of them singletons. CDR3 size: 15 residues. The V end was cut by 4 bases, the J end by 1 base, with 14 bases between. Germline CDR1 and CDR2: MNHNS and SASEGT. The data were also submitted as part of a second study, on T cells expressing NK-cell markers.

This clonotype originated in a woman under 30 in good health. V and J are TRBV6-1 and TRBJ2-7; D uncertain. Sequencing used CD4+ T cells sorted from blood. The CDR3 bases are TGTGCCAGCAGTGCCCGTCCTCCTGGTTCCTACGAGCAGTACTTC. Translation: CASSARPPGSYEQYF.